This T cell receptor (beta chain) was profiled in a study of monozygotic twins with inflammatory bowel disease. Study-wide results and caveats: No single strong signal or clonotype associated with IBD was supported. Patients got different immunosuppressive treatments, which may have made their repertoires more variable.

RNA in its total form was extracted from whole blood, and T cells were not sorted. Added by template switching were UMIs that each held a 6-nucleotide sample barcode. TCRdb reprocessed the 5' RACE reads and stores each CDR3 protein as one record, lacking DNA. Its table lists about 160,000 distinct CDR3 sequences. The CDR3 length is 15 residues. CDR1 and CDR2 from the germline V gene are MDHEN and SYDVKM. A remark on this clonotype: Its antigen is not known.

The chain recombines TRBV28 with TRBJ2-7; checking the TCRdb D call of TRBD2 is not possible without DNA. Sequencing input: blood. This clonotype was sampled from a human donor with ulcerative colitis or Crohn's disease, or a healthy co-twin of an affected twin (not recorded which). The CDR3: CASKTTGLAGGEQYF.